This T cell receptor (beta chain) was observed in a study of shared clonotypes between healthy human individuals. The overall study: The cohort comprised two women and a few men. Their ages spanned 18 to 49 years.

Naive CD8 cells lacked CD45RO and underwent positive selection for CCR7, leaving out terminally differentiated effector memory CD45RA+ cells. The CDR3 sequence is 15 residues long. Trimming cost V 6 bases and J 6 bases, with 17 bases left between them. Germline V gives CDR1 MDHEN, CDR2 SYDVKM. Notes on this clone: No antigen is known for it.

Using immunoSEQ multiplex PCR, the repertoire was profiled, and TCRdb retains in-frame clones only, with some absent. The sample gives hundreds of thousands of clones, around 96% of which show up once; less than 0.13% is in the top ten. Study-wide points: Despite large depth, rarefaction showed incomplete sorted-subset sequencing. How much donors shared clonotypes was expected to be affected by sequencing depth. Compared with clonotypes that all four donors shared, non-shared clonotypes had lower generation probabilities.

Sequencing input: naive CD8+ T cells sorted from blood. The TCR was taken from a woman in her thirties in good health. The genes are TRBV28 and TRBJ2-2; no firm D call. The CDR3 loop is CASSPTSPRAGELFF. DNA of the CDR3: TGTGCCAGCAGCCCTACAAGTCCCCGGGCCGGGGAGCTGTTTTTT.